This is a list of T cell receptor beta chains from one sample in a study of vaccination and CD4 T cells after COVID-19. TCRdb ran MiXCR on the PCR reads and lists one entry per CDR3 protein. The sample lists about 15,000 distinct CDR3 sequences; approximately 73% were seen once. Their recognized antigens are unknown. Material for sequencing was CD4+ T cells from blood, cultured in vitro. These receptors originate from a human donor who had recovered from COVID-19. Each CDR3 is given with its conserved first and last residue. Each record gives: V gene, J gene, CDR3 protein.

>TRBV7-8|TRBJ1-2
CASSLGHNLNYGYTF
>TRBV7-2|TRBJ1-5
CASSPDRVNQPQHF
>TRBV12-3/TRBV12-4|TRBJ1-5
CASRGERGSNQPQHF
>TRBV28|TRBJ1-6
CASGIHGQRNSPLHF
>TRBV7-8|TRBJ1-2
CASSPYAPGYTF
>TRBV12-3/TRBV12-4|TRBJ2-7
CASSLEWTGDPYEQYF
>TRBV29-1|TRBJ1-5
CSVVLGPNQPQHF
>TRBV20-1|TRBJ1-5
CSARGRGQLQPQHF
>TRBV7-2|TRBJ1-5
CASSLAGGANQPQHF
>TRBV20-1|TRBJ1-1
CSSWTGATMTEAFF
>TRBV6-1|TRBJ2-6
CASNQGTGANVLTF
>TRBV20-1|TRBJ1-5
CSARQAGGGQPQHF
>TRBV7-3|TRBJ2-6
CASSLIAGAAGANVLTF
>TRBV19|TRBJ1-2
CASSILGQGAPYTF
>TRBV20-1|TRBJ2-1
CSASKLGLAGRNEQFF
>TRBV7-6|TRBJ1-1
CASSLRSHLSGTEAFF
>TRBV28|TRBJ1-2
CASSFPGRTYGYTF
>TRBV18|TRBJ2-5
CASSPVVETQYF
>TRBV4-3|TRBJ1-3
CASSQVTGHSGNTIYF
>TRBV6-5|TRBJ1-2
CASSYSRRAPSLAF
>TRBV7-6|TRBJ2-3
CASSLDNGSPPDTQYF
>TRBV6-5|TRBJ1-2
CASSSQGNYGYTF
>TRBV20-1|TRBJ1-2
CSASPGWSGYTF
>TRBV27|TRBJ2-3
CASSSKLAGGPDTQYF
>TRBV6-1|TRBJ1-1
CASSRQYTEAFF
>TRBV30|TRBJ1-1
CAWSPTGQPNTEAFF
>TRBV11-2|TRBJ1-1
CASSLGEQGRRNTEAFF
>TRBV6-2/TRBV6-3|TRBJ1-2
CASRDQGEGYTF
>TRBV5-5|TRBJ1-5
CASSRTTGTGDGQPQHF
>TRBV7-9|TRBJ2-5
CASSLPQSGTVNLETQYF
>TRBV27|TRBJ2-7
CASSLLNEQYF
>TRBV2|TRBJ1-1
CASNRLGNTEAFF
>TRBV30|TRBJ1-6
CAWSIGRDRLNSPLHF
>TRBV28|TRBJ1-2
CASSGGGTGGYGYTF
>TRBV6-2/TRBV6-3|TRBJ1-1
CASSYRAKDEAFF
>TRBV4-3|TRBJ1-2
CASSQEYPGSYGYTF
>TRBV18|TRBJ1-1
CASSGQEAAEAFF
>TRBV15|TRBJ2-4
CATSRDKGIAKNIQYF
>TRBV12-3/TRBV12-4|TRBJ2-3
CASSLEQGGDTQYF
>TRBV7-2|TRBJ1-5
CASSLDPPGSQPQHF
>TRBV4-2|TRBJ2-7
CASSLLTSGSYEQYF
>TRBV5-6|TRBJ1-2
CASSRPQGYHGYTF
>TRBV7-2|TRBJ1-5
CASSPLGGGLQPQHF
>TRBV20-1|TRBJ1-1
CSATKGRVMNTEAFF